Described below is a single TCR beta chain sequence and its context. Its antigen target is currently unknown. Nothing much larger sits one base from this clone, and base qualities are not available. Looking up the germline V gene yields CDR1 MDHEN and CDR2 SYDVKM. Compared with germline, V lacks 5 bases and J lacks 1 base; bases without a gene match: 13. Reading from cysteine to phenylalanine, the CDR3 counts 17 amino acids. The read is trimmed to its CDR3 DNA, 51 bases read in frame from base 1. This record belongs to a study of blood T cell repertoires in COVID-19 (dated by TCRdb to the early 2020s). For the wider study: Collaborator samples came from the United States, Italy and Spain and covered acute and convalescent phases of COVID-19. Samples came from the ongoing ImmuneRACE study (first 160 participants) plus 1,254 subjects from 6 global collaborators. The repertoires were released in a freely available public database intended as a resource for research on the immune response to SARS-CoV-2. Where HLA class I and class II types were available, the types were taken from metadata supplied by the sample provider, not from assay-based typing. The material from the prospective study consisted of cDNA or gDNA derived from T cells, B-cell-depleted T cells, or PBMCs. A de-identified subject ID, COVID-19 status, age in years and sex were almost always included in the sample metadata. The dataset comprised deeply sampled blood TCRbeta repertoires from subjects exposed to, actively infected with, or recovered from COVID-19.

Results and caveats for the whole study, not just this receptor: How much clinical and demographic metadata was included differed by source and by participant, and the metadata was provided uncurated.

The immunoSEQ Assay, a bias-controlled multiplex PCR, was used to amplify TCRbeta CDR3 regions from genomic DNA. Per the original workflow: Nucleated cell counts per sample were estimated from amplification of reference gene primers within the assay. To quantify the absolute abundance of each unique TCRbeta CDR3 rearrangement, sequence reads were collapsed and filtered. For each sample, productive Simpson clonality was calculated by taking the square root of Simpson's diversity index across productive rearrangements. The table comes from immuneACCESS by way of TCRdb, which keeps in-frame sequences with V and J called. Part of the clones is missing from these tables; in studies checked, under half for an unresolved V gene and the rest for unknown reasons. That table furnishes V, J and clone size, whereas the DNA furnished D and trimming. The sample table contains almost 250,000 clones; only one count was recorded for around 89% of them. The leading ten clones occupy 4.1% of the sample.

Enrolling through a virtual design, the prospective study's participants ranged in age from roughly 18 to 90 years and lived across 24 United States geographic areas. In the prospective study, cohorts were assigned on the basis of participant-reported clinical history obtained from a screening survey and a study questionnaire. Recovered participants in ImmuneRACE Cohort 3 were defined by two consecutive negative NP/OP PCR tests, clearance by a healthcare professional, or resolution of symptoms. In the prospective study, whole blood, serum and a nasopharyngeal or oropharyngeal swab were collected from each participant by mobile phlebotomists. Additional blood draws and questionnaires over an approximately two-month period could optionally be provided by prospective study participants. Blood samples from the prospective study were shipped frozen or at room temperature prior to DNA extraction.

This TCR derives from a woman aged 25 to 45 who had recovered from COVID-19. The sample comprised PBMCs or T cells enriched from blood (not recorded which). The rearrangement combines TRBV28 with TRBJ2-7, with 8 middle bases fitting TRBD1. The CDR3 protein is CASSPIVRDRSSYEQYF. Here is the DNA: TGTGCCAGCAGTCCAATCGTCCGGGACAGGTCTTCCTACGAGCAGTACTTC.